This passage covers 18 T cell receptor beta chains from one sample sequenced in a study of human T cells and chemical hapten exposure. Time point: patch test 3, about 24 weeks after DPC sensitization. Treatment described: therapeutic diphenylcyclopropenone sensitization with weekly scalp DPC. TCRdb re-derived calls from the RACE reads in MiXCR, one entry per CDR3 protein. The table lists about 82,000 distinct CDR3 sequences, around 13% of them singletons. The sample in question was whole blood, obtained in connection with sensitization to the hapten diphenylcyclopropenone (DPC). The receptors were gathered from a woman between 45 and 60 years old with alopecia areata. Some clones in this sample may be carry-over from other donors' samples.

This clonotype was observed a handful of times. The genes are TRBV20-1 and TRBJ1-5, with 8 bases matching TRBD1. The germline V gene has CDR1 DFQATT and CDR2 SNEGSKA (reference sequence). This CDR3 spans 14 amino acids. Trimming cost V 3 bases and J 1 base; bases outside gene matches: 2. CDR3 loop: CSARGQESNQPQHF. The CDR3 nucleotides are TGCAGTGCTAGGGGACAGGAGAGCAATCAGCCCCAGCATTTT.

Ten or more counts support this clonotype. The chain links TRBV7-9 to TRBJ2-1; D ambiguous. CDR3 length equals 16 residues. Germline CDR1 and CDR2: SEHNR and FQNEAQ (reference sequence). Trimming pared 2 bases from V and 0 bases from J, leaving 11 bases between. The DNA of the CDR3 is TGTGCCAGCAGCTTACATTCCCTGAGCTCCTACAATGAGCAGTTCTTC. It translates to CASSLHSLSSYNEQFF.

In its sample, this clonotype was seen a few times. V gene TRBV29-1 combines with J gene TRBJ1-2; D call uncertain. The germline V and J ends were trimmed by 4 bases and 1 base, with 10 bases remaining between them. The CDR3 runs to 13 residues. The germline CDR1 and CDR2 sequences are SQVTM and ANQGSEA. The DNA for the CDR3 is TGCAGCGTTGTTACAAATATTAACTATGGCTACACCTTC. It translates to CSVVTNINYGYTF. The variable domain in full, with the rest retrieved from reference TRBV29-1 and TRBJ1-2, is SAVISQKPSRDICQRGTSLTIQCQVDSQVTMMFWYRQQPGQSLTLIATANQGSEATYESGFVIDKFPISRPNLTFSTLTVSNMSPEDSSIYLCSVVTNINYGYTFGSGTRLTVV.

The J gene is TRBJ2-1, the V gene TRBV5-3, with 9 positions matching TRBD2. TRBV5-3 is given ORF status, its function remaining uncertain. The CDR3 sequence is 15 residues long. V dropped 5 bases and J dropped 6; count of bases not matched to a gene: 9. The CDR3 region has the DNA TGTGCCAGAAGAACGGGACTAGCAGGTCTCAATGAGCAGTTCTTC. This encodes CARRTGLAGLNEQFF.

The sample holds one count of this clonotype. The rearrangement uses TRBV20-1 and TRBJ1-2; 7 bases are shared with TRBD1. Germline CDR1 DFQATT, CDR2 SNEGSKA (reference sequence). The CDR3 covers 14 residues. V lost 2 bases to trimming and J lost 4 bases; unmatched junction nucleotides: 7. The CDR3 DNA reads as TGCAGTGCTAGACAAAGGGGGCGCGTCTATGGCTACACCTTC. Its protein product is CSARQRGRVYGYTF.

The chain links TRBV18 to TRBJ1-1; unclear D gene. Trimming shortened V by 1 base and J by 1 base, and 7 bases separated the two germline ends. Germline loops: CDR1 KGHSH, CDR2 LQKENI. The CDR3 is 14 residues long. The CDR3 loop reads CASSPLASNTEAFF. For the CDR3, the DNA is TGTGCCAGCTCACCACTCGCTTCGAACACTGAAGCTTTCTTT.

This clonotype was counted at least ten times. The J gene is TRBJ2-2, the V gene TRBV20-1; the D gene is possibly TRBD2 (6 bases). From germline, CDR1 is DFQATT and CDR2 SNEGSKA (reference sequence). V was shortened by 1 base and J by 5 bases, with 11 bases between the two germline ends. This CDR3 is 14 amino acids long. The CDR3, as DNA: TGCAGTGCTAGAGCCGTACTAGCTACCGGGGAGCTGTTTTTT. Translating gives CSARAVLATGELFF.

This clonotype was found many times. DNA for the CDR3: TGTGCCAGCAGTTCCGACTCAGACAATAATGAAAAACTGTTTTTT. It encodes CASSSDSDNNEKLFF. The chain joins TRBV7-6 to TRBJ1-4, with no clear D. The V end lost 6 bases, the J end lost 4 bases, and 15 bases lay between the germline ends. CDR1 and CDR2 from the germline V gene are SGHVS and FNYEAQ. The CDR3 has 15 residues. The complete variable domain, with remaining parts taken from reference TRBV7-6 and TRBJ1-4, reads GAGVSQSPRYKVTKRGQDVALRCDPISGHVSLYWYRQALGQGPEFLTYFNYEAQQDKSGLPNDRFSAERPEGSISTLTIQRTEQRDSAMYRCASSSDSDNNEKLFFGSGTQLSVL.

This clonotype occurred once. The chain joins TRBV2 to TRBJ2-1; 9 positions agree with TRBD1. With V trimmed by 7 bases and J by 0 bases, 19 bases remained unmatched. CDR3 size: 20 residues. In germline, CDR1 is SNHLY, CDR2 FYNNEI. This CDR3 is CASTGKPGQGVYDSYNEQFF. The CDR3 nucleotides read TGTGCCAGCACTGGGAAACCGGGACAGGGAGTATATGACTCCTACAATGAGCAGTTCTTC. The variable domain in full, completed from reference TRBV2 and TRBJ2-1, reads EPEVTQTPSHQVTQMGQEVILRCVPISNHLYFYWYRQILGQKVEFLVSFYNNEISEKSEIFDDQFSVERPDGSNFTLKIRSTKLEDSAMYFCASTGKPGQGVYDSYNEQFFGPGTRLTVL.

V is TRBV12-3 or TRBV12-4 and J is TRBJ1-1; 7 nucleotides align to TRBD1. The junction had 8 bases not matched to a gene; V was cut back by 5 bases and J by 8 bases. This CDR3 is 13 amino acids long. CDR3 DNA sequence: TGTGCCAGCAGTCTCCGGACAGGTGCCGAAGCTTTCTTT. Translated, it gives CASSLRTGAEAFF.

This rearrangement joins TRBV5-8 to TRBJ1-5, with D possibly TRBD1 on 6 matching bases. This CDR3 region has 18 residues. Germline CDR1 SGHTS, CDR2 YDEGEE. V lost 7 bases to trimming and J lost 3 bases, with 26 bases between them. The CDR3 sequence: CASRSTPAAGAPNQPQHF. The CDR3 coding sequence is TGTGCCAGCCGCTCGACGCCTGCGGCGGGGGCCCCCAATCAGCCCCAGCATTTT.

The sample holds many counts of this clonotype. The chain recombines TRBV7-2 with TRBJ1-5, with no clear D. V was cut by 1 base and J by 9 bases, with 10 bases left in between. CDR3 length equals 13 residues. From germline, CDR1 is SGHTA and CDR2 FQGNSA. The CDR3 nucleotides read TGTGCCAGCAGCTTAGGGTCGACCGGGCCCCAGCATTTT. Protein product: CASSLGSTGPQHF.

This rearrangement joins TRBV29-1 to TRBJ2-5, with D perhaps matching TRBD2 (6 bases). CDR3 length equals 13 residues. Germline loops: CDR1 SQVTM, CDR2 ANQGSEA. The V end lost 6 bases, the J end lost 1 base, and 12 bases lay between the germline ends. The CDR3 sequence: CSVGLTVQETQYF. The CDR3 nucleotides read TGCAGCGTGGGACTGACCGTCCAAGAGACCCAGTACTTC.

This clonotype was seen just once. The gene calls are TRBV20-1 and TRBJ2-7; TRBD1 might be the D (7 bases). CDR3 length: 14 residues. Trimming pared 4 bases from V and 4 bases from J, leaving 17 bases between. Germline CDR1 DFQATT, CDR2 SNEGSKA (reference sequence). The DNA for the CDR3 is TGCAGTGCTAACCCCATCTCAGGGGGGTACGAGCAGTACTTC. As protein: CSANPISGGYEQYF.

There are many counts of this clonotype. The chain recombines TRBV11-2 with TRBJ1-6, with D perhaps matching TRBD1 (6 bases). Trimming stripped 2 bases from V and 7 bases from J, with 15 bases between. The CDR3 contains 16 residues. Germline V gene data show CDR1 as SGHAT and CDR2 as FQNNGV. The CDR3 spells CASSLWRGAENSPLHF. The CDR3 DNA reads TGTGCCAGCAGCTTATGGAGGGGGGCGGAGAATTCACCCCTCCACTTT.

This clonotype was observed at least ten times. This chain uses TRBV6-6 with TRBJ2-5; D is uncertain. The ends were cut back, 3 bases at V and 4 bases at J, with 12 bases in the middle. Per the germline V gene, CDR1 is MNHNY and CDR2 is SVGAGI (reference sequence). CDR3 length equals 14 residues. The CDR3 loop reads CASSYEVVRETQYF. The CDR3 coding sequence is TGTGCCAGCAGTTATGAGGTGGTTCGAGAGACCCAGTACTTC.

This clonotype was observed a handful of times. The V gene is TRBV10-2, the J gene TRBJ2-1, with 11 bases lining up with TRBD2. From germline, CDR1 is WSHSY and CDR2 SAAADI. Trimming at V came to 7 bases and at J to 7 bases, leaving 6 bases not matched to a gene. The CDR3 is made up of 14 amino acids. The CDR3 sequence: CASNVAGGANEQFF. In nucleotides, the CDR3 is TGCGCCAGCAATGTAGCGGGGGGGGCTAATGAGCAGTTCTTC.

This clonotype was seen a handful of times. CDR3 nucleotide sequence: TGTGCCAGCAGCTTAGTGGAGGGATTCCAGCCCCAGCATTTT. It codes for CASSLVEGFQPQHF. This chain connects TRBV7-8 to TRBJ1-5, with no clear D. The CDR3 loop spans 14 amino acids. Deletions cut 1 base from V and 7 bases from J, with 11 bases between. Per germline, CDR1 SGHVS and CDR2 FQNEAQ.